Following are 6 T cell receptor beta chains from one sample sequenced in a study of cytomegalovirus exposure and HLA in healthy donors. PCR involved 60 Vbeta and 13 Jbeta primers. Measured with immunoSEQ multiplex PCR; TCRdb has only the in-frame clones, and not every one. The repertoire holds 95,000 to 150,000 clones, with 60% to 75% as singletons. Input material: PBMCs. The origin of the receptors is a woman in her thirties or forties in good health and CMV-seropositive.

The rearrangement uses TRBV7-2 and TRBJ1-1, with D maybe TRBD1 (6 bases). The germline V gene has CDR1 SGHTA and CDR2 FQGNSA. V was clipped by 8 bases and J by 7 bases, with 14 bases between them. There are 12 residues in the CDR3. Here the CDR3 reads CASGGGAGEAFF. CDR3 bases: TGTGCCAGCGGAGGGGGGGCCGGTGAAGCTTTCTTT.

The chain is built from TRBV7-3 and TRBJ2-1; a weak D match, TRBD2 (6 bases). Germline V gene sequence: CDR1 SGHTA, CDR2 FQGTGA. The CDR3 covers 17 residues. The V gene lost 2 bases and the J gene lost 0 bases, with 14 bases spanning the gap. The CDR3 nucleotides read TGTGCCAGCAGCTTACCACCTGGAGGGAGCTCCTACAATGAGCAGTTCTTC. This sequence encodes CASSLPPGGSSYNEQFF.

The V gene is TRBV30, the J gene TRBJ1-6; TRBD1 matches at 8 bases. The V gene end was trimmed by 0 bases and the J gene end by 7 bases; junction bases not matched to a gene: 2. Germline V gene sequence: CDR1 GTSNPN, CDR2 SVGIG (reference sequence). There are 14 residues in the CDR3. CDR3 loop: CAWSVPGGNSPLHF. DNA for the CDR3: TGTGCCTGGAGTGTCCCAGGGGGCAATTCACCCCTCCACTTT.

This clone was observed a handful of times. The chain joins TRBV20-1 to TRBJ2-1; possible D gene TRBD1, 5 bases. The CDR3 runs to 10 residues. Germline CDR1 DFQATT, CDR2 SNEGSKA (reference sequence). V shed 6 bases and J shed 10 bases, with 10 bases lying between them. This chain's CDR3 is CSAVKGEQFF. The CDR3 bases are TGCAGTGCCGTGAAGGGGGAGCAGTTCTTC.

The chain links TRBV7-9 to TRBJ1-2; weak D call: TRBD1 (6 bases). The V gene lost 5 bases and the J gene lost 5 bases, with 18 bases spanning the gap. Germline lookup yields CDR1 SEHNR and CDR2 FQNEAQ (reference sequence). The length of the CDR3 is 15 residues. The CDR3 DNA follows: TGTGCCAGCAGCCCCGCCACCGGACAGCGTTATGGCTACACCTTC. This translates into CASSPATGQRYGYTF.

This clone was detected once. The gene calls are TRBV15 and TRBJ2-4; TRBD2 matches at 8 bases. The CDR3 has 14 amino acids. Germline V gene sequence: CDR1 LNHNV, CDR2 YYDKDF (reference sequence). V lost 0 bases and J lost 12; bases outside the gene matches: 7. The CDR3 sequence: CATSRESSGLGQYF. CDR3 DNA: TGTGCCACCAGCAGAGAGTCTAGCGGGTTAGGTCAGTACTTC.